The 27 T cell receptor beta chains given below trace back to one sample, sequenced in a study of blood T cell repertoires in COVID-19. Sequencing used immunoSEQ multiplex PCR; TCRdb keeps in-frame clones, though not all of them. Of about 30,000 clones in the sample, roughly 80% were seen once. The sequencing sample was made of peripheral blood. These receptors all come from a man between 65 and 85 years old with COVID-19, enrolled during active disease.

The chain uses TRBV6-5 and TRBJ2-7; TRBD2 is a possible D gene (6 bases). The CDR3 loop spans 14 amino acids. The ends were cut back, 10 bases at V and 4 bases at J, with 20 bases in the middle. Germline assignment: CDR1 MNHEY and CDR2 SVGAGI. As DNA, the CDR3 is TGTGCCACCGCCCTGGGGACGGGGGATTACGAGCAGTACTTC. This encodes CATALGTGDYEQYF.

This clone was seen once. The V gene is TRBV3-1 (or the pseudogene TRBV3-2), the J gene TRBJ2-2; D unresolved. Per germline, CDR1 LGHDT and CDR2 YNNKEL (reference sequence). V was trimmed by 0 bases and J by 1 base, leaving 6 bases between them. There are 15 residues in the CDR3. CDR3 sequence: CASSQESRNTGELFF. CDR3 nucleotides: TGTGCCAGCAGCCAAGAATCTAGGAACACCGGGGAGCTGTTTTTT.

This clone occurred a few times. V is TRBV2 and J is TRBJ2-3, with 8 bases aligning to TRBD1. The ends lost 4 bases at V and 1 base at J; junction bases unmatched: 7. Germline CDR1 reads SNHLY; CDR2 reads FYNNEI. CDR3 size: 16 residues. The CDR3 protein is CASSADRGRGTDTQYF. CDR3 coding DNA: TGTGCCAGCAGTGCCGACAGGGGTCGGGGCACAGATACGCAGTATTTT.

The V gene is TRBV28, the J gene TRBJ1-5; 7 bases align to TRBD1. V shed 6 bases, J shed 6 bases, and the junction held 5 bases outside the gene matches. The germline V gene has CDR1 MDHEN and CDR2 SYDVKM. The CDR3 totals 13 residues. CDR3 loop: CASRPTGAQPQHF. In DNA form, the CDR3 reads TGTGCCAGCAGACCAACAGGGGCTCAGCCCCAGCATTTT.

The CDR3 reads CASSLGLSTNTGELFF. Here the CDR3 DNA reads TGTGCCAGCAGCTTGGGACTGTCAACGAACACCGGGGAGCTGTTTTTT. V gene TRBV5-6 combines with J gene TRBJ2-2; D remains ambiguous. CDR1 and CDR2 from the germline V gene are SGHDT and YYEEEE. V was cut by 0 bases and J by 0 bases, with 9 bases left in between. This CDR3 contains 16 residues.

This clone has a handful of counts. V gene TRBV5-1 combines with J gene TRBJ1-4; tentatively, D is TRBD1 (6 bases). The CDR3 contains 14 residues. The germline CDR1 and CDR2 sequences are SGHRS and YFSETQ. Trimming took 0 bases from V and 7 from J, leaving 10 bases between them. In DNA form, the CDR3 reads TGCGCCAGCAGCTTGGAGGGAGGGGGTGAAAAACTGTTTTTT. This codes for CASSLEGGGEKLFF.

The chain combines TRBV5-4 with TRBJ1-2; D is perhaps TRBD1 (6 bases). CDR1 is SGHNT and CDR2 is YYREEE in the germline V gene (reference sequence). This CDR3 has 15 amino acids. Trimming shortened V by 2 bases and J by 5 bases, and 16 bases separated the two germline ends. CDR3 protein: CASSLGQGKVYGYTF. In DNA, the CDR3 is TGTGCCAGCAGCTTAGGTCAGGGGAAAGTATATGGCTACACCTTC.

The chain couples TRBV2 to TRBJ1-1; D is perhaps TRBD1 (5 bases). The V gene lost 1 base and the J gene lost 9 bases, with 12 bases spanning the gap. The CDR3 spans 13 residues. Germline-derived CDR1 and CDR2 are SNHLY and FYNNEI. The CDR3 nucleotides are TGTGCCAGCAGTGAAGTAGGGGAAGGGCAAGCTTTCTTT. The encoded protein is CASSEVGEGQAFF.

V gene TRBV5-4 combines with J gene TRBJ2-2; no clear D gene. Germline V lookup: CDR1 SGHNT, CDR2 YYREEE (reference sequence). The CDR3 contains 14 residues. V was cut by 4 bases and J by 6 bases, with 13 bases left in between. CDR3 protein: CASSLWSSAGELFF. For the CDR3, the DNA is TGTGCCAGCAGCCTTTGGTCGAGCGCCGGGGAGCTGTTTTTT.

The V gene is TRBV3-1 (or the pseudogene TRBV3-2), the J gene TRBJ1-6; D unclear. Per the germline V gene, CDR1 is LGHDT and CDR2 is YNNKEL (reference sequence). CDR3 length: 14 residues. V lost 4 bases and J lost 9, with 13 bases in between. In nucleotides, the CDR3 is TGTGCCAGCAGCCTTCCCGGGAATGGTTCACCCCTCCACTTT. This gives the protein CASSLPGNGSPLHF.

This chain uses TRBV4-3 with TRBJ2-3; 9 bases map to TRBD2. This CDR3 has 19 amino acids. Per germline, CDR1 LGHNA and CDR2 YSLEER. J gave up 0 bases and V 0 bases, and 10 bases lay outside the gene matches. Written as DNA, the CDR3 is TGCGCCAGCAGCCAAGATCAAGCGGGAGGCGATTTTAGCACAGATACGCAGTATTTT. It codes for CASSQDQAGGDFSTDTQYF.

The chain is built from TRBV28 and TRBJ2-3, with 8 bases matching TRBD2. The germline CDR1 and CDR2 sequences are MDHEN and SYDVKM. This CDR3 is built from 16 residues. Trimming at V came to 3 bases and at J to 2 bases, leaving 7 bases not matched to a gene. DNA of the CDR3: TGTGCCAGCAGTTTTGGTTCGGGAGGGTACACAGATACGCAGTATTTT. It yields the protein CASSFGSGGYTDTQYF.

The V gene is TRBV7-2, the J gene TRBJ2-1; D is perhaps TRBD2 (5 bases). Germline V gene sequence: CDR1 SGHTA, CDR2 FQGNSA. The CDR3 is 15 residues long. With 5 bases removed from V and 3 bases from J, the gap between germline ends came to 14 bases. CDR3 in DNA: TGTGCCAGCAGCCCTCGACTACCCGGCTACAATGAGCAGTTCTTC. Amino acid sequence: CASSPRLPGYNEQFF.

The chain joins TRBV28 to TRBJ2-1; TRBD2 matches 8 bases. The CDR3 runs 15 residues. Germline CDR1 MDHEN, CDR2 SYDVKM. The J segment lost 8 bases and the V segment lost 5 bases, leaving 11 bases of the junction unmatched. The CDR3 here is CASSPQGAGEDEQFF. The CDR3 DNA is TGTGCCAGCAGTCCACAGGGAGCGGGAGAGGATGAGCAGTTCTTC.

This sequence joins TRBV10-3 and TRBJ2-7; TRBD2 might be the D (8 bases). This CDR3 comprises 16 residues. Germline V gives CDR1 ENHRY, CDR2 SYGVKD. Trimming cost V 4 bases and J 0 bases, with 16 bases left between them. Here the CDR3 reads CAISGRGGTSSYEQYF. CDR3 bases: TGTGCCATCAGTGGCAGGGGGGGGACTAGCTCCTACGAGCAGTACTTC.

The chain combines TRBV7-3 with TRBJ1-2; D is perhaps TRBD1 (6 bases). Trimming stripped 1 base from V and 6 bases from J, with 12 bases between. Per germline, CDR1 SGHTA and CDR2 FQGTGA. This CDR3 spans 14 amino acids. CDR3 sequence: CASSLNPQGDGYTF. The CDR3 DNA sequence: TGTGCCAGCAGCTTAAACCCACAGGGTGATGGCTACACCTTC.

There are a few counts of this clone. The V gene is TRBV7-3, the J gene TRBJ2-3; D is ambiguous. From germline, CDR1 is SGHTA and CDR2 FQGTGA. V was clipped by 1 base and J by 2 bases, with 4 bases between them. This CDR3 region has 13 residues. The CDR3 DNA is TGTGCCAGCAGCTTAATGGCCACAGATACGCAGTATTTT. Its translation: CASSLMATDTQYF.

The CDR3 loop reads CASSPKQTDYYGYTF. The CDR3 DNA reads TGTGCCAGCTCACCTAAACAGACGGATTACTATGGCTACACCTTC. This chain uses TRBV18 with TRBJ1-2; D not certain. Germline-derived CDR1 and CDR2 are KGHSH and LQKENI. CDR3 size: 15 residues. Trimming left V 3 bases short and J 3 bases short, with 14 bases between.

The chain combines TRBV11-2 with TRBJ2-2; 7 bases are shared with TRBD1. This CDR3 region has 15 residues. Germline V gene data show CDR1 as SGHAT and CDR2 as FQNNGV. Losses at the gene ends were 5 bases for V and 1 base for J; bases not matched to a gene: 4. DNA for the CDR3: TGTGCCAGCAGCCCGGACAGGTTGAACACCGGGGAGCTGTTTTTT. It codes for CASSPDRLNTGELFF.

The gene calls are TRBV28 and TRBJ2-3, with 10 bases lining up with TRBD2. The ends lost 5 bases at V and 5 bases at J; junction bases unmatched: 7. Germline assignment: CDR1 MDHEN and CDR2 SYDVKM. This CDR3 is built from 15 residues. DNA for the CDR3: TGTGCCAGCAGTACGGGACTAGCGAGTGGAGATACGCAGTATTTT. Amino acid sequence: CASSTGLASGDTQYF.

V is TRBV5-1 and J is TRBJ2-3; D not resolved. The ends were cut back, 2 bases at V and 2 bases at J, with 9 bases in the middle. Germline CDR1 SGHRS, CDR2 YFSETQ. The CDR3 sequence is 14 residues long. CDR3 DNA: TGCGCCAGCAGCTTTCTGACTCCCACAGATACGCAGTATTTT. Amino acids: CASSFLTPTDTQYF.

The DNA of the CDR3 is TGTGCCAGCAGCTTGGCCGAGGTGGCAGCAGAAGCTTTCTTT. Translating it yields CASSLAEVAAEAFF. The chain carries TRBV5-8 and TRBJ1-1; D remains ambiguous. The CDR3 extends over 14 amino acids. The germline gives CDR1 SGHTS, CDR2 YDEGEE. V was shortened by 0 bases and J by 8 bases, with 14 bases between the two germline ends.

V usage is TRBV4-1 and J usage is TRBJ1-6; TRBD1 matches 9 bases. The germline gives CDR1 MGHRA, CDR2 YSYEKL. V lost 7 bases and J lost 10; bases outside the gene matches: 5. CDR3 length equals 13 residues. The chain's CDR3 is CASKETGGSPLHF. The CDR3 DNA follows: TGCGCCAGCAAGGAGACAGGGGGGTCACCCCTCCACTTT.

The chain joins TRBV7-2 to TRBJ2-1, with 8 bases fitting TRBD2. Germline V gene data show CDR1 as SGHTA and CDR2 as FQGNSA. This CDR3 contains 16 residues. The V segment lost 1 base and the J segment 4 bases; nucleotides outside the gene matches: 6. The CDR3 protein is CASSLVGSSGYNEQFF. The CDR3 DNA sequence: TGTGCCAGCAGCTTAGTGGGGTCTAGCGGGTACAATGAGCAGTTCTTC.

The chain carries TRBV19 and TRBJ2-7; the match to TRBD2 covers 7 bases. Germline lookup yields CDR1 LNHDA and CDR2 SQIVND (reference sequence). The junction had 12 bases not matched to a gene; V was cut back by 9 bases and J by 4 bases. The CDR3 runs to 14 residues. In DNA, the CDR3 is TGTGCCAGCCGAGGATCGGGAGGTGTTTACGAGCAGTACTTC. This translates into CASRGSGGVYEQYF.

The V gene is TRBV7-8, the J gene TRBJ2-7, with 7 bases matching TRBD1. The germline V gene encodes CDR1 SGHVS and CDR2 FQNEAQ. V shed 4 bases and J 5 bases; nucleotides not matched to a gene: 11. The CDR3 is made up of 15 amino acids. CDR3 amino acids: CASSWTTGALNEQYF. CDR3 sequence (DNA): TGTGCCAGCAGCTGGACAACAGGGGCCCTTAACGAGCAGTACTTC.

The CDR3 nucleotides read TGTGCCAGCAGCGTAGGTACAGGGTATGGTGGCTACACCTTC. Its protein is CASSVGTGYGGYTF. The gene calls are TRBV9 and TRBJ1-2; maybe TRBD1 (6 bases). Germline V gene lookup returns CDR1 SGDLS and CDR2 YYNGEE. Trimming removed 0 bases at V and 7 bases at J, with 13 bases between. CDR3 length equals 14 residues.